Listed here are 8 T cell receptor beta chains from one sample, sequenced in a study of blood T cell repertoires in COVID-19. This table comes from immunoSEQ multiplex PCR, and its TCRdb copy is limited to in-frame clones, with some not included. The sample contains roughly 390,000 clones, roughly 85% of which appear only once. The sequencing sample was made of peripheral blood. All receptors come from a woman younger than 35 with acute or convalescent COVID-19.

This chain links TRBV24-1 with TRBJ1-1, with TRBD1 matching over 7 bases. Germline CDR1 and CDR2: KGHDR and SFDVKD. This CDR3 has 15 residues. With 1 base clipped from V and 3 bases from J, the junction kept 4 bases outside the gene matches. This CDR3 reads CATSDLTGEDTEAFF. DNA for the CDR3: TGTGCCACCAGTGATTTAACAGGGGAGGACACTGAAGCTTTCTTT.

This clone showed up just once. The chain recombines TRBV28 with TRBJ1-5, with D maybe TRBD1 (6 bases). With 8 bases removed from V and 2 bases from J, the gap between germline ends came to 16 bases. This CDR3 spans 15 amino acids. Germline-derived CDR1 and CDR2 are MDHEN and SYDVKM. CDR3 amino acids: CASSDLGAGNQPQHF. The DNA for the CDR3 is TGTGCCAGCTCTGATCTGGGGGCAGGCAATCAGCCCCAGCATTTT.

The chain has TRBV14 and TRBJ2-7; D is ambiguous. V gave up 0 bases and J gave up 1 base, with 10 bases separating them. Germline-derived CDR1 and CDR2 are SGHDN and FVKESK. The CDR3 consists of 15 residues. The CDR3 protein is CASSQDQAYSYEQYF. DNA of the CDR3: TGTGCCAGCAGCCAAGACCAGGCGTATTCCTACGAGCAGTACTTC.

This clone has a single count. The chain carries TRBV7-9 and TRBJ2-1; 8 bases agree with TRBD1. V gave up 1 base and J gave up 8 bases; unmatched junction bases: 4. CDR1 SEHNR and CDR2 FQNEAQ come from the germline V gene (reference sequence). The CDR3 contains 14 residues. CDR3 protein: CASSLGTGLYEQFF. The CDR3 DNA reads TGTGCCAGCAGCTTAGGGACAGGGCTGTATGAGCAGTTCTTC. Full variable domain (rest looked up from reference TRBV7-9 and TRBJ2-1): DTGVSQNPRHKITKRGQNVTFRCDPISEHNRLYWYRQTLGQGPEFLTYFQNEAQLEKSRLLSDRFSAERPKGSFSTLEIQRTEQGDSAMYLCASSLGTGLYEQFFGPGTRLTVL.

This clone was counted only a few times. The CDR3 loop is CASSLAVQVDQPQHF. In DNA form, the CDR3 reads TGTGCCAGCAGCTTAGCCGTCCAGGTGGATCAGCCCCAGCATTTT. This chain links TRBV7-8 with TRBJ1-5; D is unclear. V dropped 0 bases and J dropped 5 bases, with 11 bases sitting between them. The germline gives CDR1 SGHVS, CDR2 FQNEAQ. The CDR3 extends over 15 amino acids.

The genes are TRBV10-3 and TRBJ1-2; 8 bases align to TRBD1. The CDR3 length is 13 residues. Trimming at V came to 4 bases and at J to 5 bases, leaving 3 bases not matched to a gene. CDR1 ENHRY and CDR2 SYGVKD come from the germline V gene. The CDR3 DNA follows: TGTGCCATCAGTGTACAGGGGGATTATGGCTACACCTTC. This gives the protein CAISVQGDYGYTF.

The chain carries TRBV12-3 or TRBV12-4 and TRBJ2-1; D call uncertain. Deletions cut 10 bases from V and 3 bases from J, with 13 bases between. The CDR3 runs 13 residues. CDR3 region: CATQLEYYNEQFF. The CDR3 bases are TGTGCCACCCAACTCGAGTACTACAATGAGCAGTTCTTC.

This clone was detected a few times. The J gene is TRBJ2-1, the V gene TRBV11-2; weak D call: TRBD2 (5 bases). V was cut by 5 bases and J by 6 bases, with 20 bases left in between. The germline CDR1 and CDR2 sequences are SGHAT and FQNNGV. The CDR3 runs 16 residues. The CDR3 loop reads CASSPRAAPPTNEQFF. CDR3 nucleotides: TGTGCCAGCAGCCCGAGGGCTGCACCCCCAACCAATGAGCAGTTCTTC.